A single sample is the source of the 24 T cell receptor beta chains below, sequenced in a study of early T cells in non-severe SARS-CoV-2 infection. TCRdb reprocessed the 5' RACE reads via MiXCR and lists one record per CDR3 protein. The table records about 80,000 distinct CDR3 sequences, approximately 6% of them present only once. Sequencing was done on a sample of whole blood. All receptors come from an adult who was a healthcare worker with PCR-confirmed SARS-CoV-2 infection or an uninfected control (not recorded which).

This clonotype occurred many times. The rearrangement links TRBV2 to TRBJ2-2, with a weak D call TRBD1 (7 bases). The CDR3 is 15 residues long. CDR1 and CDR2 from the germline V gene are SNHLY and FYNNEI. The V end was cut by 3 bases, the J end by 4 bases, with 12 bases between. CDR3 coding DNA: TGTGCCAGCAGTGAGCAGGGGGGTAGCACCGGGGAGCTGTTTTTT. Amino acid sequence: CASSEQGGSTGELFF. Based on the CDR3 plus reference TRBV2 and TRBJ2-2, the full variable domain is EPEVTQTPSHQVTQMGQEVILRCVPISNHLYFYWYRQILGQKVEFLVSFYNNEISEKSEIFDDQFSVERPDGSNFTLKIRSTKLEDSAMYFCASSEQGGSTGELFFGEGSRLTVL.

This clonotype came up many times. The chain recombines TRBV5-4 with TRBJ1-6; D is undetermined. The V and J ends lost 4 bases and 0 bases respectively, with 11 bases between them. Germline CDR1 SGHNT, CDR2 YYREEE (reference sequence). The CDR3 has 16 amino acids. CDR3 amino acids: CASSVGLSSYNSPLHF. The CDR3 DNA is TGTGCCAGCAGCGTTGGCCTGAGCTCCTATAATTCACCCCTCCACTTT.

This clonotype was counted between two and nine times. The chain couples TRBV12-2 to TRBJ2-5; the table names TRBD2, a call not compared with the DNA. TRBV12-2 is a recognized pseudogene. CDR3 length: 15 amino acids. The CDR3 bases are TGTGCAAGTCGCTTAGTAGGGTGGGGAGGAGAGACCCAGTACTTC. This gives the protein CASRLVGWGGETQYF.

There are a few counts of this clonotype. This sequence joins TRBV5-1 and TRBJ2-7; D possibly matches TRBD1 or TRBD2 (5 bases each). Trimming took 6 bases from V and 0 from J, leaving 10 bases between them. The CDR3 loop spans 13 amino acids. Germline V gives CDR1 SGHRS, CDR2 YFSETQ. CDR3: CASNPGTSYEQYF. The CDR3 nucleotides read TGCGCCAGCAACCCCGGGACCTCCTACGAGCAGTACTTC.

In nucleotides, the CDR3 is TGCAGTGCGAGAACGACCCAACAGGGTAGGGGGCCCAATCAGCCCCAGCATTTT. Translation gives CSARTTQQGRGPNQPQHF. The chain recombines TRBV20-1 with TRBJ1-5; TRBD1 matches at 7 bases. This CDR3 is built from 18 residues. CDR1 DFQATT and CDR2 SNEGSKA come from the germline V gene (reference sequence). Trimming removed 6 bases from V and 3 bases from J; junction bases left unmatched: 20.

This clonotype showed up many times. The chain links TRBV6-2 or TRBV6-3 to TRBJ1-5; unclear D gene. Germline lookup yields CDR1 MNHEY and CDR2 SVGEGT. The germline V and J ends were trimmed by 5 bases and 9 bases, with 29 bases remaining between them. The CDR3 extends over 18 amino acids. The DNA of the CDR3 is TGTGCCAGCAGTAAACCGGGGATCAACAACCTTCAGCCCCGGCCCCAGCATTTT. It specifies CASSKPGINNLQPRPQHF.

This clonotype appeared many times. CDR3 protein: CASSLQSSYEQYF. For the CDR3, the DNA is TGCGCCAGCAGCTTACAGAGCTCCTACGAGCAGTACTTC. The V gene is TRBV5-1, the J gene TRBJ2-7; no definite D call. The length of the CDR3 is 13 residues. V lost 2 bases and J lost 0, with 6 bases in between. The germline V gene encodes CDR1 SGHRS and CDR2 YFSETQ.

This clonotype occurred many times. The V and J genes are TRBV7-2 and TRBJ2-3; TRBD2 is a possible D gene (5 bases). Trimming pared 2 bases from V and 4 bases from J, leaving 7 bases between. Germline-derived CDR1 and CDR2 are SGHTA and FQGNSA. The CDR3 runs to 13 residues. The CDR3: CASSLPGADTQYF. In nucleotides, the CDR3 is TGTGCCAGCAGCTTACCCGGGGCAGATACGCAGTATTTT.

This clonotype came up a few times. The chain combines TRBV7-8 with TRBJ1-1, with a tentative D call TRBD1 (5 bases). Germline lookup yields CDR1 SGHVS and CDR2 FQNEAQ. The V gene lost 3 bases and the J gene lost 3 bases, with 11 bases spanning the gap. The CDR3 has 14 amino acids. The CDR3 loop is CASSFRVLDTEAFF. The CDR3 nucleotides read TGTGCCAGCAGCTTCAGGGTTTTGGACACTGAAGCTTTCTTT. Full variable domain (outside the CDR3, taken from reference TRBV7-8 and TRBJ1-1): GAGVSQSPRYKVAKRGQDVALRCDPISGHVSLFWYQQALGQGPEFLTYFQNEAQLDKSGLPSDRFFAERPEGSVSTLKIQRTQQEDSAVYLCASSFRVLDTEAFFGQGTRLTVV.

This clonotype was counted ten times or more. The gene calls are TRBV18 and TRBJ2-1, with D possibly matching TRBD2 (8 bases). With 3 bases removed from V and 5 bases from J, the gap between germline ends came to 14 bases. The CDR3 has 15 amino acids. Germline values: CDR1 KGHSH, CDR2 LQKENI. CDR3: CASSPSGGGHNEQFF. In DNA form, the CDR3 reads TGTGCCAGCTCACCTTCGGGAGGGGGCCACAATGAGCAGTTCTTC.

The chain joins TRBV4-2 to TRBJ2-7, with D unresolved. The V gene's germline CDR1 is LGHNA and CDR2 YNFKEQ. V shed 0 bases and J shed 0 bases, with 15 bases lying between them. The CDR3 spans 17 residues. As DNA, the CDR3 is TGTGCCAGCAGCCAAGAAATCGCAGGCGTCAACTCCTACGAGCAGTACTTC. Translated, it gives CASSQEIAGVNSYEQYF.

This clonotype was detected a few times. The chain has TRBV7-2 and TRBJ2-6; D possibly uses TRBD1 or TRBD2 (5 bases each). The CDR3 loop spans 18 amino acids. Trimming shortened V by 2 bases and J by 0 bases, and 14 bases separated the two germline ends. Germline values: CDR1 SGHTA, CDR2 FQGNSA. The CDR3 region has the DNA TGTGCCAGCAGCTTATTCAGGGCAGGAGGCTCTGGGGCCAACGTCCTGACTTTC. Its translation is CASSLFRAGGSGANVLTF.

This clonotype has at least ten counts. The chain couples TRBV9 to TRBJ2-5; D perhaps matches TRBD2 (7 bases). This CDR3 is built from 14 residues. Germline V gene data show CDR1 as SGDLS and CDR2 as YYNGEE. Trimming shortened V by 3 bases and J by 1 base, and 10 bases separated the two germline ends. The CDR3 nucleotides are TGTGCCAGCAGCGAAGGGGGGGTCCAAGAGACCCAGTACTTC. Amino acid sequence: CASSEGGVQETQYF.

This clonotype was seen only a few times. This may be a read error, as it is one base from a much larger clone. The rearrangement uses TRBV6-2 or TRBV6-3 and TRBJ2-7; no clear D. Germline V gives CDR1 MNHEY, CDR2 SVGEGT. The germline V and J ends were trimmed by 6 bases and 2 bases, with 5 bases remaining between them. The CDR3 consists of 11 residues. In DNA form, the CDR3 reads TGTGCCAGCAGCTGGACCTACGAGCAGTACTTC. Amino acids: CASSWTYEQYF.

Ten or more counts support this clonotype. The rearrangement joins TRBV4-2 to TRBJ2-3; D may be TRBD2 (6 bases). CDR1 is LGHNA, CDR2 YNFKEQ, per germline. CDR3 length equals 16 residues. V dropped 1 base and J dropped 2 bases, with 13 bases sitting between them. CDR3 bases: TGTGCCAGCAGCCAAGTTGTAGCGGAGTACACAGATACGCAGTATTTT. Protein sequence: CASSQVVAEYTDTQYF.

The chain is built from TRBV24-1 and TRBJ1-2; 7 positions agree with TRBD1. With V trimmed by 2 bases and J by 5 bases, 1 base remained unmatched. Germline V gives CDR1 KGHDR, CDR2 SFDVKD. The CDR3 totals 13 residues. DNA for the CDR3: TGTGCCACCAGTGATTGGACAGGATATGGCTACACCTTC. Amino acid sequence: CATSDWTGYGYTF.

The chain links TRBV2 to TRBJ2-1, with TRBD2 matching 12 bases. CDR1 SNHLY and CDR2 FYNNEI come from the germline V gene. J was trimmed by 0 bases and V by 6 bases; bases with no gene match: 12. CDR3 length: 19 amino acids. As DNA, the CDR3 is TGTGCCAGCAGAAAAATAGGACTAGCGGGGTCGAGCTCCTACAATGAGCAGTTCTTC. Translating gives CASRKIGLAGSSSYNEQFF.

Only a few counts were recorded for this clonotype. The V and J genes are TRBV28 and TRBJ2-2; D gene uncertain. In germline, CDR1 is MDHEN, CDR2 SYDVKM. The CDR3 has 15 amino acids. V lost 6 bases and J 6 bases, leaving 17 bases between the germline ends. CDR3 sequence (DNA): TGTGCCAGCAGCCCGCAGGCCCGGGCTCCCGGGGAGCTGTTTTTT. It encodes CASSPQARAPGELFF.

The CDR3 coding sequence is TGCAGTGCCCTACTCGGAGCGGGAGATACAAGCGGTGAGCAGTTCTTC. Translating it yields CSALLGAGDTSGEQFF. The chain uses TRBV20-1 and TRBJ2-1; TRBD2 aligns across 8 bases. This CDR3 comprises 16 residues. The V gene's germline CDR1 is DFQATT and CDR2 SNEGSKA (reference sequence). V gave up 6 bases and J gave up 9 bases; unmatched junction bases: 19.

Ten or more counts support this clonotype. V gene TRBV24-1 combines with J gene TRBJ2-3; D is undetermined. V lost 4 bases and J 6 bases, leaving 19 bases between the germline ends. This CDR3 contains 16 residues. CDR1 is KGHDR, CDR2 SFDVKD, per germline. The CDR3 coding sequence is TGTGCCACCAGTGACGCCGGGCCCCAAGGTCGGGATACGCAGTATTTT. Translation gives CATSDAGPQGRDTQYF.

The genes are TRBV10-2 and TRBJ2-3, with D possibly matching TRBD1 (7 bases). Trimming stripped 7 bases from V and 8 bases from J, with 22 bases between. There are 15 residues in the CDR3. Germline CDR1 and CDR2: WSHSY and SAAADI. The CDR3 DNA sequence: TGCGCCAGCAAGCCAGGCAGGGGGGCCATTAGTACGCAGTATTTT. Its protein is CASKPGRGAISTQYF.

The chain joins TRBV7-9 to TRBJ2-4; D is unresolved. In germline, CDR1 is SEHNR, CDR2 FQNEAQ (reference sequence). The length of the CDR3 is 14 residues. The ends were cut back, 5 bases at V and 5 bases at J, with 13 bases in the middle. The CDR3 here is CASSQHPGENIQYF. As DNA, the CDR3 is TGTGCCAGCAGCCAACATCCGGGCGAAAACATTCAGTACTTC.

The chain joins TRBV5-4 to TRBJ1-1, with D possibly being TRBD1 (6 bases). Deletions cut 4 bases from V and 0 bases from J, with 7 bases between. The germline V gene encodes CDR1 SGHNT and CDR2 YYREEE (reference sequence). CDR3 size: 13 residues. DNA for the CDR3: TGTGCCAGCAGCGGGACACTGAACACTGAAGCTTTCTTT. Translation: CASSGTLNTEAFF.

This clonotype was seen many times. The rearrangement links TRBV5-4 to TRBJ2-1, with a possible D match to TRBD2 (6 bases). CDR1 and CDR2 (germline): SGHNT, YYREEE (reference sequence). CDR3 length: 14 residues. Trimming removed 4 bases at V and 5 bases at J, with 13 bases between. The CDR3 DNA follows: TGTGCCAGCAGCACGGAGGGGCCCAACAATGAGCAGTTCTTC. Its protein is CASSTEGPNNEQFF.